The TCR beta chain described here comes from a study of shared clonotypes between healthy human individuals. V lost 0 bases and J 5 bases, leaving 16 bases between the germline ends. The CDR3 covers 16 residues. The V gene's germline CDR1 is SGHDN and CDR2 FVKESK. Comment on this clone: Its target is not known.

From CD4+ cells came CD45RA+ naive and CD45RA-negative memory subsets. Study-level findings and limits: A handful of donors shared about 5% of their naive CD4 clonotypes. The study generally estimated greater richness for naive than memory subsets. The donor pool, a small one, limited the genetic and exposure-history diversity represented.

This table comes from immunoSEQ multiplex PCR, and its TCRdb copy is limited to in-frame clones, with some not included. The sample includes about 1.1 million clones, 75% to 80% seen only once; the top ten take 0.61%. The origin of this receptor is a young man in good health. Some clones in this sample may be carry-over from other donors' samples. Sequencing was done on a sample of memory CD4+ T cells from PBMCs. Subset described: CD45RA-negative fraction. The chain uses TRBV14 and TRBJ1-2; D gene uncertain. Here the CDR3 DNA reads TGTGCCAGCAGCCAAGACGCCCGTCGATCGGGGTATGGCTACACCTTC. Its protein is CASSQDARRSGYGYTF.